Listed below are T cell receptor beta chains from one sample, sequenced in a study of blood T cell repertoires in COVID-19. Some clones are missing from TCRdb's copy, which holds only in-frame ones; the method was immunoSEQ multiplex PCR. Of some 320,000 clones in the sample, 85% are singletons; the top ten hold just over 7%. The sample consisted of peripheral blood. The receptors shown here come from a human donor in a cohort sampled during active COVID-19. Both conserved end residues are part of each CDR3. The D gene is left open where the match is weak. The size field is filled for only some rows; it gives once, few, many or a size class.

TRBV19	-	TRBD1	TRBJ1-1	TGTGCCAGTAGATCGGACAGGGGACGGGTCTTGGACACTGAAGCTTTCTTT	CASRSDRGRVLDTEAFF
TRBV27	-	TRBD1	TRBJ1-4	TGTGCCAGCAGCCATGGGGACAGGGGAAATGAAAAACTGTTTTTT	CASSHGDRGNEKLFF
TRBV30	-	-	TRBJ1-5	TGTGCCTGGAGTGTGGGGGGGCAAGGCAATCAGCCCCAGCATTTT	CAWSVGGQGNQPQHF
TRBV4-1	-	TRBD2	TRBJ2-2	TGCGCCCGCAGCCCACTGGGGGGGGGCACCGGGGAGCTGTTTTTT	CARSPLGGGTGELFF
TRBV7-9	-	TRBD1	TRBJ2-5	TGTGCCAGCAGCCGGTGGTCCGGGACAGAGCTTTTCGGACAGACCCAGTACTTC	CASSRWSGTELFGQTQYF
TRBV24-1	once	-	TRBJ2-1	TGTGCCACCAGTGACAATGACAGAAGCTCCTACAATGAGCAGTTCTTC	CATSDNDRSSYNEQFF
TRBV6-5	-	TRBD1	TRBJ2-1	TGTGCCAGCAGTTACGGACAGGGGTCCTACAATGAGCAGTTCTTC	CASSYGQGSYNEQFF
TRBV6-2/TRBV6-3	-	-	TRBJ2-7	TGTGCCAGCAGTTTCGGCGAGCAGTACTTC	CASSFGEQYF
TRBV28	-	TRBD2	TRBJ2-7	TGTGCCAGCAGTCCCTCTCATAGCGGGGGGCTCTCCTACGAGCAGTACTTC	CASSPSHSGGLSYEQYF
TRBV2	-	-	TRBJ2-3	TGTGCCAGCTCCCAGGGCTTTGCAGATACGCAGTATTTT	CASSQGFADTQYF
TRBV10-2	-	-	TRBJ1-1	TGCGCCAGCAGTGGTGTGACATTCAACACTGAAGCTTTCTTT	CASSGVTFNTEAFF
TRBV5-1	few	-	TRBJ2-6	TGCGCCAGCAGCTTGGCAGGGGCCGGGGCCAACGTCCTGACTTTC	CASSLAGAGANVLTF
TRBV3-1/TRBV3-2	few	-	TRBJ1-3	TGTGCCAGCAGCCACCCCACAGGGACTGGAAACACCATATATTTT	CASSHPTGTGNTIYF
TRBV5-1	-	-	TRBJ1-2	TGCGCCAGCAGCAGCGCCGGGACACCCAACTATGGCTACACCTTC	CASSSAGTPNYGYTF
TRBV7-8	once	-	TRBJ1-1	TGTGCCAGCAGCTTAGGAAGGGGGAACACTGAAGCTTTCTTT	CASSLGRGNTEAFF
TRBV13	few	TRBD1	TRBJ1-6	TGTGCCAGCAGCTTCCCCGGGACAGGGGGGGATTCACCCCTCCACTTT	CASSFPGTGGDSPLHF
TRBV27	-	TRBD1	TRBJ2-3	TGTGCCAGCAGTCCACTAGGGGGACAGGGGGCGTATGAGCAGTATTTT	CASSPLGGQGAYEQYF
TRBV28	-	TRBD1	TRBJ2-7	TGTGCCAGCAGACTTTACAGGGGGCACGAGTACGAGCAGTACTTC	CASRLYRGHEYEQYF
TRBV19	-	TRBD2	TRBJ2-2	TGTGCCAGTAAGGAGCGGGGGGTCACCGGGGAGCTGTTTTTT	CASKERGVTGELFF
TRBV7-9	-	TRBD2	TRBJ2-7	TGTGCCAGCAGCTTAGTAGGGACTAGTGCCAACTACGAGCAGTACTTC	CASSLVGTSANYEQYF
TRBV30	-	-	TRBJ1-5	TGTGCCTGGAGAAAACCCGAGGGAAGGAGTCAGCCCCAGCATTTT	CAWRKPEGRSQPQHF
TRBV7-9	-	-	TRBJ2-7	TGTGCCAGCAGCTCACCCCCCGGCGAGCAGTACTTC	CASSSPPGEQYF
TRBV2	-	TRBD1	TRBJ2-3	TGTGCCAGCCCCGGGACAGACACAGATACGCAGTATTTT	CASPGTDTDTQYF
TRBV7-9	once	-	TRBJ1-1	TGTGCCAGCAACCTGGACAGCGTGAACACTGAAGCTTTCTTT	CASNLDSVNTEAFF
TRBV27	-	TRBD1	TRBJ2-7	TGTGCCAGCAGTTCCACGGGACAGGGGTACTACGAGCAGTACTTC	CASSSTGQGYYEQYF
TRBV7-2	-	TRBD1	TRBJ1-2	TGTGCCAGCAGCCTCGGGGCGACAGGGGGAATTTATGGCTACACCTTC	CASSLGATGGIYGYTF
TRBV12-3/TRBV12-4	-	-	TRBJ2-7	TGTGCCAGCAGTTTAGACAGGGCCTACGAGCAGTACTTC	CASSLDRAYEQYF
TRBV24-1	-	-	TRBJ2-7	TGTGCCACCAGTGACTCACAGGGCTACGAGCAGTACTTC	CATSDSQGYEQYF
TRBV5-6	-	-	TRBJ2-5	TGTGCCAGCAGCTCTACCTACAGTCTCGGAGAGACCCAGTACTTC	CASSSTYSLGETQYF
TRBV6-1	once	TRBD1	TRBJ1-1	TGTGCCAGCAGTGAAAAAGGGACAGGGGGAACTGAAGCTTTCTTT	CASSEKGTGGTEAFF
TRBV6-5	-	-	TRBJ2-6	TGTGCCAGCAGTTACCAGGGCAGCTCTGGGGCCAACGTCCTGACTTTC	CASSYQGSSGANVLTF
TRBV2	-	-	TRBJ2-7	TGTGCCAACGCGGACAGTGAAACCTACGAGCAGTACTTC	CANADSETYEQYF
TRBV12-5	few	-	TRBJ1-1	TGTGCTAGTGCCAACCAAAAGAGGACTGAAGCTTTCTTT	CASANQKRTEAFF
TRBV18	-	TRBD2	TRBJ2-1	TGTGCCAGCTCATCTCGGGGGGTTGGGGATTACAATGAGCAGTTCTTC	CASSSRGVGDYNEQFF
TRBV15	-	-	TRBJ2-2	TGTGCCACGCAGAACACCATGAACACCGGGGAGCTGTTTTTT	CATQNTMNTGELFF
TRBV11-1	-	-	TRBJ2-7	TGTGCCAGCAGCTTAGATAGGGGTTCCTACGAGCAGTACTTC	CASSLDRGSYEQYF
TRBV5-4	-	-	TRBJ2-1	TGTGCCAGCAGCTTGGGGTTAGGTCAGGGGTACAATGAGCAGTTCTTC	CASSLGLGQGYNEQFF